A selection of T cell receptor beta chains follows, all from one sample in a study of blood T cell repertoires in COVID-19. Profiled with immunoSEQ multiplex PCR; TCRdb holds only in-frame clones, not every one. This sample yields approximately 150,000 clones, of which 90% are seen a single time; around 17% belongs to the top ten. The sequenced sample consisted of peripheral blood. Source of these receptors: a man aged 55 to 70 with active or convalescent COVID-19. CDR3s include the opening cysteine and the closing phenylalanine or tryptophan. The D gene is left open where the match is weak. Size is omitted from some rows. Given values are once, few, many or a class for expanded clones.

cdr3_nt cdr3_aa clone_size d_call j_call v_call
TGTGCCAGCGCTTCCGAGGGTACTGGAAACACCATATATTTT CASASEGTGNTIYF - - TRBJ1-3 TRBV3-1/TRBV3-2
TGTGCCAGCAGCTCCGGGACAGGGAATCAGCCCCAGCATTTT CASSSGTGNQPQHF - TRBD1 TRBJ1-5 TRBV9
TGTGCCAGCAGCTTTTTCGGACAGGGACAAGAGACCCAGTACTTC CASSFFGQGQETQYF once TRBD1 TRBJ2-5 TRBV5-5
TGTGCCACCAGTGACCCGACAGGTCCAGGAGATACGCAGTATTTT CATSDPTGPGDTQYF - - TRBJ2-3 TRBV24-1
TGTGCCAGTAGTTCCATTGACAGGGATAATGAAAAACTGTTTTTT CASSSIDRDNEKLFF once TRBD1 TRBJ1-4 TRBV19
TGTGCCAGCAGTTCCAGGGTCGATCATCAGCCCCAGCATTTT CASSSRVDHQPQHF few - TRBJ1-5 TRBV6-5
TGTGCCATCAGTCCCGGGACAATGAACACTGAAGCTTTCTTT CAISPGTMNTEAFF once - TRBJ1-1 TRBV10-3
TGTGCCAGTATGGGGCAGGGGAACACCGGGGAGCTGTTTTTT CASMGQGNTGELFF - - TRBJ2-2 TRBV19
TGTGCCAGCAGCTCAGCTAGCGGGAGAAGTGAGCAGTTCTTC CASSSASGRSEQFF - TRBD2 TRBJ2-1 TRBV5-4
TGTGCCAGTAGCCTCATGGCTAGCGGGAGGGGGGAGCTGTTTTTT CASSLMASGRGELFF - TRBD2 TRBJ2-2 TRBV19
TGTGCCAGCAGCTTAGAGGCTAGCGGGAGAGGGGAGCAGTACTTC CASSLEASGRGEQYF once TRBD2 TRBJ2-7 TRBV11-2
TGTGCCAGCAGTTCCGGGACATCAAGTTCACCCCTCCACTTT CASSSGTSSSPLHF - - TRBJ1-6 TRBV6-5
TGTGCCAGCAGCTTAGCGGGAGGGCCCGGTGAGCAGTTCTTC CASSLAGGPGEQFF - TRBD2 TRBJ2-1 TRBV13
TGTGCCAGCAGCTTGAGGGTAGGAGGAAACTATGGCTACACCTTC CASSLRVGGNYGYTF - - TRBJ1-2 TRBV5-4
TGTGCCAGCAGCTTAGTGGCGGGAGTCGCGGGGGCCAACGTCCTGACTTTC CASSLVAGVAGANVLTF - TRBD2 TRBJ2-6 TRBV7-2
TGTGCCAGCTCACCACCTTTCACGGGAGTCTCCTACGAGCAGTACTTC CASSPPFTGVSYEQYF once - TRBJ2-7 TRBV18
TGTGCCAGCAGTACTTTCGACAGGGTTCCCTCTCAGCAGTACTTC CASSTFDRVPSQQYF - TRBD1 TRBJ2-7 TRBV6-5
TGTGCCAGCAGCTTAACCGGGACTAGCGTCTACGAGCAGTACTTC CASSLTGTSVYEQYF - TRBD2 TRBJ2-7 TRBV11-3
TGTGCCAGCAGCCAAGGGAAGCGGGGGTTCCAAGAGACCCAGTACTTC CASSQGKRGFQETQYF once TRBD2 TRBJ2-5 TRBV3-1/TRBV3-2
TGTGCCAGTAGTATTCGGACTAGCGGGGGGGCCGTTCGCACAGATACGCAGTATTTT CASSIRTSGGAVRTDTQYF - TRBD2 TRBJ2-3 TRBV19
TGTGCCAGCAGCCTCTCGGGACAGGGGTTCGAGCAGTACTTC CASSLSGQGFEQYF - TRBD1 TRBJ2-7 TRBV6-5
TGTGCCAGCAGCTTAACCACAGGGAGTTCTAATGAAAAACTGTTTTTT CASSLTTGSSNEKLFF - - TRBJ1-4 TRBV7-9
TGTGCCAGCAGTTGGGACGCCGGGACTAGCGGCAATGAGCAGTTCTTC CASSWDAGTSGNEQFF - TRBD2 TRBJ2-1 TRBV6-5
TGTGCCAGCAGTGGAACCGAGGGACAGGGGGCACCCTCCTATAATTCACCCCTCCACTTT CASSGTEGQGAPSYNSPLHF - TRBD1 TRBJ1-6 TRBV6-1
TGTGCCAGCAAATGGACTAGCGGGGCGGGAGAGCAGTACTTC CASKWTSGAGEQYF - TRBD2 TRBJ2-7 TRBV2
TGTGCCACCCGAGTGACAGGGGACGCTTTCTTT CATRVTGDAFF - TRBD1 TRBJ1-1 TRBV27
TGTGCCAGCAGTCAGTCTCACGAGCAGTACTTC CASSQSHEQYF - - TRBJ2-7 TRBV6-5
TGTGCCAGCAGCCAGACAGGCTATGGCTACACCTTC CASSQTGYGYTF - - TRBJ1-2 TRBV3-1/TRBV3-2
TGTGCCAGCAGTTACTCACCGGGAAACTATGGCTACACCTTC CASSYSPGNYGYTF - - TRBJ1-2 TRBV6-5
TGTGCCAGCAGCATGGGACTAGCGGGAGGACAAGAGACCCAGTACTTC CASSMGLAGGQETQYF - TRBD2 TRBJ2-5 TRBV11-2
TGCGCCAGCAGCTTGTCATGGGGAGCCTACGAGCAGTACTTC CASSLSWGAYEQYF - - TRBJ2-7 TRBV5-1
TGTGCCAGCAGCCCCGACAGACAGAATTCACCCCTCCACTTT CASSPDRQNSPLHF - - TRBJ1-6 TRBV7-9
TGTGCCAGCAGTGACTCTGTCGGGACACCTTACCATTTT CASSDSVGTPYHF - - TRBJ2-3 TRBV6-4
TGTGCCAGCACACGTTCGGGGGTGTACACTGAAGCTTTCTTT CASTRSGVYTEAFF - - TRBJ1-1 TRBV6-5
TGTGCCAGCAGCTTACTTCAGGGGGCAAATTCACCCCTCCACTTT CASSLLQGANSPLHF - TRBD1 TRBJ1-6 TRBV7-2
TGTGCCAGCAGCGTAGCGGGGGGGCGGCTGGAGACCCAGTACTTC CASSVAGGRLETQYF - TRBD2 TRBJ2-5 TRBV9
TGTGCCAGCAGTCTCGGGACAGGGGGTACCAATCAGCCCCAGCATTTT CASSLGTGGTNQPQHF - TRBD1 TRBJ1-5 TRBV27
TGCAGCGTTGTGGAGGGGACGGGCTATGGCTACACCTTC CSVVEGTGYGYTF once - TRBJ1-2 TRBV29-1
TGTGCCATCAGTGAGAAGGACAGGGGGCTCAGGGGCTATGGCTACACCTTC CAISEKDRGLRGYGYTF - TRBD1 TRBJ1-2 TRBV10-3
TGCAGCGTTGCGGCGGATATTAATTCACCCCTCCACTTT CSVAADINSPLHF - - TRBJ1-6 TRBV29-1
TGTGCCAGCAGTTACAGGGGGTCTTACAATGAGCAGTTCTTC CASSYRGSYNEQFF - TRBD1 TRBJ2-1 TRBV3-1/TRBV3-2